These T cell receptor beta chains were read from a single sample in a study of cytomegalovirus exposure and HLA in healthy donors. Profiled with immunoSEQ multiplex PCR; TCRdb holds only in-frame clones, not every one. The profile shows about 160,000 clones, roughly two thirds of them singletons. Sequencing was carried out using PBMCs. These receptors were obtained from a woman in her twenties or thirties in good health and CMV-seronegative. The CDR3 runs from the conserved cysteine through the conserved F or W. A D gene is named only where the DNA matches it firmly. Expanded clones get a size class; other rows say once, few or many, or leave the size out.

TRBV4-3	.	.	TRBJ2-7	TGCGCCAGCAGCCGTAGCAGGGGCCTCGAGCAGTACTTC	CASSRSRGLEQYF
TRBV29-1	.	.	TRBJ1-2	TGCAGCGTTGCTTTAGGGGGGGACTATGGCTACACCTTC	CSVALGGDYGYTF
TRBV19	TRBD1	.	TRBJ1-6	TGTGCCAGCACCGGGACAGGGGGGCATTCACCCCTCCACTTT	CASTGTGGHSPLHF
TRBV7-3	TRBD1	.	TRBJ2-2	TGTGCCAGCAGGATAGGGGACAGGACCACCGGGGAGCTGTTTTTT	CASRIGDRTTGELFF
TRBV28	TRBD1	.	TRBJ2-7	TGTGCCAGCAGCTCCCCGGGACAGGGAAAAAACGAGCAGTACTTC	CASSSPGQGKNEQYF
TRBV7-2	.	few	TRBJ1-4	TGTGCCAGCAGAGAAAGAATTGCCGGGAATGAAAAACTGTTTTTT	CASRERIAGNEKLFF
TRBV29-1	.	.	TRBJ1-5	TGCAGCGCCATAGGGGCAGGGGATCAGCCCCAGCATTTT	CSAIGAGDQPQHF
TRBV6-5	.	.	TRBJ2-7	TGTGCCAGCAGTTACCATCCACAGGGTCCTGACCACGAGCAGTACTTC	CASSYHPQGPDHEQYF
TRBV28	.	once	TRBJ1-2	TGTGCCACATTGGCAGGGGTGATCTATGGCTACACCTTC	CATLAGVIYGYTF
TRBV30	.	.	TRBJ2-7	TGTGCCAGCACCCTGGACTTGTCCTACGAGCAGTACTTC	CASTLDLSYEQYF